These T cell receptor beta chains were read from a single sample in a study of cytomegalovirus exposure and HLA in healthy donors. Clones were read by immunoSEQ multiplex PCR, and TCRdb kept only the in-frame ones, dropping some. Of approximately 140,000 clones in the sample, just over 70% were seen once. The sequenced material came from PBMCs. These receptors all come from an older woman in good health and CMV-seropositive. CDR3s include the opening cysteine and the closing phenylalanine or tryptophan. Fields, in order: clone size, V gene, D gene, J gene, CDR3 protein, CDR3 DNA. The D gene is left open where the match is weak. Size tells how often a clone was seen (once, few, many) or the class of an expanded clone, and some rows leave it out.

clone_size: NA
v_call: TRBV2
d_call: NA
j_call: TRBJ1-5
cdr3_aa: CASSERGYQPQHF
cdr3_nt: TGTGCCAGCAGTGAACGAGGGTACCAGCCCCAGCATTTT

clone_size: once
v_call: TRBV27
d_call: TRBD1
j_call: TRBJ1-1
cdr3_aa: CASSSGTANTEAFF
cdr3_nt: TGTGCCAGCAGTTCCGGGACAGCGAACACTGAAGCTTTCTTT

clone_size: NA
v_call: TRBV6-1
d_call: NA
j_call: TRBJ1-6
cdr3_aa: CASSEQSFYNSPLHF
cdr3_nt: TGTGCCAGCAGTGAACAGTCGTTTTATAATTCACCCCTCCACTTT

clone_size: NA
v_call: TRBV10-2
d_call: TRBD2
j_call: TRBJ2-3
cdr3_aa: CASSTSGTDTQYF
cdr3_nt: TGCGCCAGCAGTACTAGCGGCACAGATACGCAGTATTTT

clone_size: NA
v_call: TRBV5-1
d_call: TRBD1
j_call: TRBJ2-2
cdr3_aa: CASRTRGTGELFF
cdr3_nt: TGCGCCAGCAGAACCAGGGGGACCGGGGAGCTGTTTTTT

clone_size: NA
v_call: TRBV6-5
d_call: TRBD1
j_call: TRBJ1-2
cdr3_aa: CASSLTGLAGYTF
cdr3_nt: TGTGCCAGCAGCCTGACAGGGTTGGCTGGCTACACCTTC

clone_size: NA
v_call: TRBV10-3
d_call: NA
j_call: TRBJ2-1
cdr3_aa: CAIRAQGGSSYNEQFF
cdr3_nt: TGTGCCATCAGAGCCCAGGGGGGTAGCTCCTACAATGAGCAGTTCTTC

clone_size: NA
v_call: TRBV5-4
d_call: TRBD1
j_call: TRBJ1-3
cdr3_aa: CASSRDSYSGNTIYF
cdr3_nt: TGTGCCAGCAGTCGGGACAGCTACTCTGGAAACACCATATATTTT

clone_size: NA
v_call: TRBV10-2
d_call: NA
j_call: TRBJ1-2
cdr3_aa: CASRAQETQNYGYTF
cdr3_nt: TGCGCCAGCAGGGCACAGGAAACGCAGAACTATGGCTACACCTTC

clone_size: NA
v_call: TRBV6-5
d_call: TRBD1
j_call: TRBJ2-2
cdr3_aa: CASSPGTGNTGELFF
cdr3_nt: TGTGCCAGCAGCCCCGGGACAGGGAACACCGGGGAGCTGTTTTTT